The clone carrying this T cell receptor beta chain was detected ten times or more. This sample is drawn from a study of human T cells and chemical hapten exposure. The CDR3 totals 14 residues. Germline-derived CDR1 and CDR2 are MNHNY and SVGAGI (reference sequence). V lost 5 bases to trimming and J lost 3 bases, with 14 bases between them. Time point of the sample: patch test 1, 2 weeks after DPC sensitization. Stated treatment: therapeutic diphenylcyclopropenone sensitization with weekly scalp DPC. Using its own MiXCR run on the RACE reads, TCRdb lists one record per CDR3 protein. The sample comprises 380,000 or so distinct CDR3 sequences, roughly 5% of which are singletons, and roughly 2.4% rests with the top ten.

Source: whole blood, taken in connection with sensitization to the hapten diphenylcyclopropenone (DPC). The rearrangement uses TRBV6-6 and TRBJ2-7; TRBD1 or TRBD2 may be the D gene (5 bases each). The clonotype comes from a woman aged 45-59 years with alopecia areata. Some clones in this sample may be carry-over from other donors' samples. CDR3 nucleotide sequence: TGTGCCAGCAGTCCCGAGGGACGGAACTACGAGCAGTACTTC. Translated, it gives CASSPEGRNYEQYF.